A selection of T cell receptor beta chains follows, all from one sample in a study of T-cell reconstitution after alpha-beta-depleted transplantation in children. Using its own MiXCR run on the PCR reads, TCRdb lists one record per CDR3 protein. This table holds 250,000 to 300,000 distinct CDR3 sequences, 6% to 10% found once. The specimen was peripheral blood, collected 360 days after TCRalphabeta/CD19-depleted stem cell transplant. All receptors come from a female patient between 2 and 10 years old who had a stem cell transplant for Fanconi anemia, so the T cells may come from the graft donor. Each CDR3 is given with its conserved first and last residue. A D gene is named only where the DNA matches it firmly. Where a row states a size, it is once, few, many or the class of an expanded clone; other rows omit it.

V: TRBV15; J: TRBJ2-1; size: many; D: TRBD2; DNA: TGTGCCACCAGCAGAGAGGTAGCGGGGGGGCTTGGGAATGAGCAGTTCTTC; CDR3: CATSREVAGGLGNEQFF
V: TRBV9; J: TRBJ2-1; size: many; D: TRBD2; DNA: TGTGCCAGCGGACTAGCGGGGGGGCCGTACAATGAGCAGTTCTTC; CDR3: CASGLAGGPYNEQFF
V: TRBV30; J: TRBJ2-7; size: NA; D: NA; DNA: TGTGCCTGGAGTAGCCAGCTCGGAGTAGGCACCTCCTACGAGCAGTACTTC; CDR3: CAWSSQLGVGTSYEQYF
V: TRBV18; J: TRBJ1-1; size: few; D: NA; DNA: TGTGCCAGCTCACCAGGGGTTGACACTGAAGCTTTCTTT; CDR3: CASSPGVDTEAFF
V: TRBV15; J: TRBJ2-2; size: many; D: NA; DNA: TGTGCCACCAGCAGTCACACCGGGGAGCTGTTTTTT; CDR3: CATSSHTGELFF
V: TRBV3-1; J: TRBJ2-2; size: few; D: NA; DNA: TGTGCCAGCACTCAGAGGGGGGTTGATACCGGGGAGCTGTTTTTT; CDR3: CASTQRGVDTGELFF
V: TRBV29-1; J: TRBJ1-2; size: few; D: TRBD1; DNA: TGCAGCGTTGACATGAAGGGGGCGCAGTATGGCTACACCTTC; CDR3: CSVDMKGAQYGYTF
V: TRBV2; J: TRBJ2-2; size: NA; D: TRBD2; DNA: TGTGCCAGCACCTTAGCGGGGGGTCCCGGGGAGCTGTTTTTT; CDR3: CASTLAGGPGELFF
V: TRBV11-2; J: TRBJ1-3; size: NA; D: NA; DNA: TGTGCCAGCAGCTTACTGCGGGCCCTGAGCTCTGGAAACACCATATATTTT; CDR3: CASSLLRALSSGNTIYF
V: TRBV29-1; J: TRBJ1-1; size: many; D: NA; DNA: TGCAGCGTTGTAGGGGTGGGCACTGAAGCTTTCTTT; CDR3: CSVVGVGTEAFF
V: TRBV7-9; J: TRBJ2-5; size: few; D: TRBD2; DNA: TGTGCCAGCAGCTTTGGAATACTAGCGGGGGGGCTAGAGACCCAGTACTTC; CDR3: CASSFGILAGGLETQYF
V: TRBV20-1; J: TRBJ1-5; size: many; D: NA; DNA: TGCAGTGCTAGGCCCAGCGGCCGATTTCCAAATCAGCCCCAGCATTTT; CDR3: CSARPSGRFPNQPQHF
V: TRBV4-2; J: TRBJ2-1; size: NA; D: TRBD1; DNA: TGTGCCAGCAGCCAAACCGGGACAGGTGATCTTGAGCAGTTCTTC; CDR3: CASSQTGTGDLEQFF
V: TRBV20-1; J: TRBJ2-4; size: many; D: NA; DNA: TGCAGTGCTAGAAAAACAGGGAAGGACATTCAGTACTTC; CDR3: CSARKTGKDIQYF
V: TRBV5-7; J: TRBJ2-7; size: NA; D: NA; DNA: TGTGCCAGCAGCTCCAAACAGGACGGCTACGAGCAGTACTTC; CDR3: CASSSKQDGYEQYF
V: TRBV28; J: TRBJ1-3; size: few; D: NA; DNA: TGTGCCAGCGTTGGGGGCTATGGAAACACCATATATTTT; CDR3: CASVGGYGNTIYF
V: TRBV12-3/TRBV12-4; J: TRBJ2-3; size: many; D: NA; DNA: TGTGCCAGCAGTTTAGAGAGTTCAGATACGCAGTATTTT; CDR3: CASSLESSDTQYF
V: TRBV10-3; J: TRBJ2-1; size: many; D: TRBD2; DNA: TGTGCCATCAGTACTACTAGCGGGGGGGCGAATGAGCAGTTCTTC; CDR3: CAISTTSGGANEQFF
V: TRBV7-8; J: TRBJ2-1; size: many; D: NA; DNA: TGTGCCAGCAGCTTAGTTTACGAGACTAGTCCCTACAATGAGCAGTTCTTC; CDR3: CASSLVYETSPYNEQFF
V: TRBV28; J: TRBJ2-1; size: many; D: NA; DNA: TGTGCCACAGGGATTGGTGAGCAGTTCTTC; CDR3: CATGIGEQFF
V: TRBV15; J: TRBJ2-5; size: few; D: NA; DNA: TGTGCCACCAGCAGAGATCCCCTTCATAGGGAGGACCAAGAGACCCAGTACTTC; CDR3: CATSRDPLHREDQETQYF
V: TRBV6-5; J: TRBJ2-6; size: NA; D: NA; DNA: TGTGCCAGCAGTTACTCGGTCTCCAGCGGTGGGGCCAACGTCCTGACTTTC; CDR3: CASSYSVSSGGANVLTF
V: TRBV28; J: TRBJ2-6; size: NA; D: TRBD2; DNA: TGTGCCAGCAGCCCTGGCGGGGGAAGTGTCGGGGCCAACGTCCTGACTTTC; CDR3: CASSPGGGSVGANVLTF
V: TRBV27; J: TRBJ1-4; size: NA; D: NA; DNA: TGTGCCAGCAGTTTAACCTACAGGGCAGATGATGAAAAACTGTTTTTT; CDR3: CASSLTYRADDEKLFF
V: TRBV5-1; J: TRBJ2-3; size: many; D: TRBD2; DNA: TGCGCCAGCAGCTTGTTTCTAGCGGTTAGCACAGATACGCAGTATTTT; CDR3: CASSLFLAVSTDTQYF
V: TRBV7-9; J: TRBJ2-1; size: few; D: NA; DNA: TGTGCCAGCAGCTTACTAGGGGATGGTGGCAATGAGCAGTTCTTC; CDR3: CASSLLGDGGNEQFF
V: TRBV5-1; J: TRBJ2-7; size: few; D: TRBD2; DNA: TGCGCCAGCAGCGAGCGGGGCCCGTCCTACGAGCAGTACTTC; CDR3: CASSERGPSYEQYF